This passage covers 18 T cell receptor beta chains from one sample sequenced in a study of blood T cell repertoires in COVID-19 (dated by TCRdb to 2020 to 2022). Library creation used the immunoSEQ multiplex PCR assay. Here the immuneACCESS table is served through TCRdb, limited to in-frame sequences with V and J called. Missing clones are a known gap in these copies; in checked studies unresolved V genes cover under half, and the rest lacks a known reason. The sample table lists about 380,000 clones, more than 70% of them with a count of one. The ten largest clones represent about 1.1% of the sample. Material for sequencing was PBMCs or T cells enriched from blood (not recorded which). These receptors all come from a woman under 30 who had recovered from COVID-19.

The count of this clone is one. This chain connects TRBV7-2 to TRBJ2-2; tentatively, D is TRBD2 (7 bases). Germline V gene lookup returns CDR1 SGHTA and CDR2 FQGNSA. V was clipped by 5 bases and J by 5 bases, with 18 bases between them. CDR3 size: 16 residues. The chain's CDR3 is CASSNRVGGPTGELFF. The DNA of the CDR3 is TGTGCCAGCAGCAACAGGGTCGGGGGGCCAACCGGGGAGCTGTTTTTT.

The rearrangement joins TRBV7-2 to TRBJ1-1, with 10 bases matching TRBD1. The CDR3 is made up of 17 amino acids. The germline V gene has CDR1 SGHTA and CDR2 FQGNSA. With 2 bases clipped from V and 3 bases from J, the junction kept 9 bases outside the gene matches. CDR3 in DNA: TGTGCCAGCAGCTTATGGACAGGGGGTGGGTTGGACACTGAAGCTTTCTTT. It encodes CASSLWTGGGLDTEAFF.

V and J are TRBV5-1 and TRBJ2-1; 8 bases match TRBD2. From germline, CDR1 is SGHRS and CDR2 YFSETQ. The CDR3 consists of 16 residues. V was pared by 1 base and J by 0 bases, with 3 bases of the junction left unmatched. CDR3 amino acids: CASSLSSGGSYNEQFF. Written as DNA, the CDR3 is TGCGCCAGCAGCTTGAGCAGCGGGGGCTCCTACAATGAGCAGTTCTTC. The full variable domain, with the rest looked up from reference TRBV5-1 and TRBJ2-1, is KAGVTQTPRYLIKTRGQQVTLSCSPISGHRSVSWYQQTPGQGLQFLFEYFSETQRNKGNFPGRFSGRQFSNSRSEMNVSTLELGDSALYLCASSLSSGGSYNEQFFGPGTRLTVL.

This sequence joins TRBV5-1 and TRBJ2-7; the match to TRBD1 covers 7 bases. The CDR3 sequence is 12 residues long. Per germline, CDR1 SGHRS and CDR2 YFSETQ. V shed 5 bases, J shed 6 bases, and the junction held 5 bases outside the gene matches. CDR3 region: CASSGDRVEQYF. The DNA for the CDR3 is TGCGCCAGCAGTGGGGACAGAGTCGAGCAGTACTTC. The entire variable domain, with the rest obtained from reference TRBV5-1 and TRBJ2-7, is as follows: KAGVTQTPRYLIKTRGQQVTLSCSPISGHRSVSWYQQTPGQGLQFLFEYFSETQRNKGNFPGRFSGRQFSNSRSEMNVSTLELGDSALYLCASSGDRVEQYFGPGTRLTVT.

This chain's CDR3 is CATSDFEPLDQETQYF. The CDR3 DNA reads TGTGCCACCAGTGATTTTGAGCCCTTGGACCAAGAGACCCAGTACTTC. The rearrangement uses TRBV24-1 and TRBJ2-5; D is unresolved. The CDR3 consists of 16 residues. V was shortened by 1 base and J by 0 bases, with 11 bases between the two germline ends. Germline lookup yields CDR1 KGHDR and CDR2 SFDVKD.

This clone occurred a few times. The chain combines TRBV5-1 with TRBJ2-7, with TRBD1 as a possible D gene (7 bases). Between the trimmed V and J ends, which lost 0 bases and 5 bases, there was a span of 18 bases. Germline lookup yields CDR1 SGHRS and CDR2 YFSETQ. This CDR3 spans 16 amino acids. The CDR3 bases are TGCGCCAGCAGCTTGGGGGATCGACAGGGAGGCCACGAGCAGTACTTC. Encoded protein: CASSLGDRQGGHEQYF.

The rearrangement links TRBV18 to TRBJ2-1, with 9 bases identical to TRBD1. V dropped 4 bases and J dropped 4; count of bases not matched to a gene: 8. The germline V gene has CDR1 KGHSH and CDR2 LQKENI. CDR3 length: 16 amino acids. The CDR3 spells CASSLAGTGPYNEQFF. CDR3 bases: TGTGCCAGCTCACTGGCCGGGACAGGGCCTTACAATGAGCAGTTCTTC.

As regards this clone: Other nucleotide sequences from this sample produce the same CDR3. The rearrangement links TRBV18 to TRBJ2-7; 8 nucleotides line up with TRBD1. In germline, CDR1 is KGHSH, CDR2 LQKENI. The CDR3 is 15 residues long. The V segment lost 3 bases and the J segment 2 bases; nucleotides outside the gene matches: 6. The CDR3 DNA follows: TGTGCCAGCTCACCGGGGACAGGCAGCCCCTACGAGCAGTACTTC. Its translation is CASSPGTGSPYEQYF.

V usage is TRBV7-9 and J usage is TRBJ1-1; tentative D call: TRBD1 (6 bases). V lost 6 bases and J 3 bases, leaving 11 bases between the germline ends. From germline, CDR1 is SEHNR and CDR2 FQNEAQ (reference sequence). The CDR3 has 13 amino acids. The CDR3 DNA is TGTGCCAGCAGTCGGGAGGGGGACACTGAAGCTTTCTTT. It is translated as CASSREGDTEAFF.

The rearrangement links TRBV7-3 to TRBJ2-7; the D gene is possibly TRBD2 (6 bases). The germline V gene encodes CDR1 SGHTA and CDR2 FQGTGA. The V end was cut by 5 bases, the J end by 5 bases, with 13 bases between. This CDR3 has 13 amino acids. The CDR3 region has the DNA TGTGCCAGCAGCCGGGGGTCCCTCGACGAGCAGTACTTC. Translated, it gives CASSRGSLDEQYF.

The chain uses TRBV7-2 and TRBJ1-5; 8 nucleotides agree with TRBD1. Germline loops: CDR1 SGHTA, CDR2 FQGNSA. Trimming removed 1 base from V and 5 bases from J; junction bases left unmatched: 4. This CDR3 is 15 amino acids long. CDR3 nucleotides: TGTGCCAGCAGCTTAGGGCAGGGGGCTTATCAGCCCCAGCATTTT. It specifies CASSLGQGAYQPQHF.

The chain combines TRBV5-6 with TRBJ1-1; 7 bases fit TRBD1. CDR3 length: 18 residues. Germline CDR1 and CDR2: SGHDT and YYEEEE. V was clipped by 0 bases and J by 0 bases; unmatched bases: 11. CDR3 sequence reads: CASSLDATGWAMNTEAFF. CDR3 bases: TGTGCCAGCAGCTTGGACGCGACAGGGTGGGCTATGAACACTGAAGCTTTCTTT.

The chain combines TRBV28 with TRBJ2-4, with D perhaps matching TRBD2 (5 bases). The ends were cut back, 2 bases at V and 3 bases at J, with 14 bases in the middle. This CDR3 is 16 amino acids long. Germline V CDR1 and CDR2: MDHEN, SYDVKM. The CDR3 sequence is CASSLPGKISKNIQYF. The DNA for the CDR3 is TGTGCCAGCAGTTTACCGGGGAAGATAAGCAAAAACATTCAGTACTTC.

This CDR3 reads CASSATAGTGQETQYF. For the CDR3, the DNA is TGTGCCAGTAGTGCTACCGCCGGGACAGGACAAGAGACCCAGTACTTC. The V and J genes are TRBV19 and TRBJ2-5; 8 nucleotides line up with TRBD1. Germline CDR1 reads LNHDA; CDR2 reads SQIVND (reference sequence). The CDR3 contains 16 residues. Unmatched junction bases numbered 10, after V lost 5 bases and J lost 2 bases. The whole variable domain, remainder taken from reference TRBV19 and TRBJ2-5, is DGGITQSPKYLFRKEGQNVTLSCEQNLNHDAMYWYRQDPGQGLRLIYYSQIVNDFQKGDIAEGYSVSREKKESFPLTVTSAQKNPTAFYLCASSATAGTGQETQYFGPGTRLLVL.

CDR3 amino acids: CASSRPGHLFYEQYF. CDR3 sequence (DNA): TGTGCCAGCAGTCGACCGGGACATCTGTTCTACGAGCAGTACTTC. This rearrangement joins TRBV6-5 to TRBJ2-7, with D tentatively TRBD1 (6 bases). This CDR3 spans 15 amino acids. V was trimmed by 5 bases and J by 3 bases, leaving 17 bases between them. The V gene's germline CDR1 is MNHEY and CDR2 SVGAGI.

CDR3 coding DNA: TGTGCCAGCAGAGGGGACAGTAACACCGGGGAGCTGTTTTTT. Protein product: CASRGDSNTGELFF. This sequence joins TRBV2 and TRBJ2-2, with 7 bases that match TRBD1. Germline CDR1 reads SNHLY; CDR2 reads FYNNEI. The CDR3 spans 14 residues. After removal of 6 bases from V and 2 bases from J, the junction contained 3 bases not matched to a gene.

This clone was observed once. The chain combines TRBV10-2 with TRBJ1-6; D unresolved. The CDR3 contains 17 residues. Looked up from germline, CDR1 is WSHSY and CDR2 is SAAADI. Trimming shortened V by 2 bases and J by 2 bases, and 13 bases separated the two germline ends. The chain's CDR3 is CASSEQLGRAYNSPLHF. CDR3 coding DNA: TGCGCCAGCAGTGAGCAGCTAGGGAGGGCCTATAATTCACCCCTCCACTTT.

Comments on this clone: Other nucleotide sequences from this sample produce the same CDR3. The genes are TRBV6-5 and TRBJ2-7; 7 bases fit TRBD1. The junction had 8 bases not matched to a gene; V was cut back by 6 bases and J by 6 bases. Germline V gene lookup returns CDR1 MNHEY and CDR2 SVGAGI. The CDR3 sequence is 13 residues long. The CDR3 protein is CASSRDRDREQYF. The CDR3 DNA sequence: TGTGCCAGCAGCCGAGACAGGGATCGCGAGCAGTACTTC.